These 24 T cell receptor beta chains share one sample of origin, sequenced in a study of blood T cell repertoires in COVID-19. Assay: immunoSEQ multiplex PCR; the TCRdb copy retains only in-frame clones and omits some. The sample gives 300,000 to 350,000 clones, about nine tenths of which show up once; 0.85% to 1.3% is in the top ten. The sample comprised PBMCs or T cells enriched from blood (not recorded which). These receptors all stem from a woman in her twenties or thirties who had been exposed to COVID-19.

CDR3 in amino acids: CAWGSPPSRVSYEQYF. CDR3 in DNA: TGTGCCTGGGGGTCCCCACCTTCCCGGGTGTCCTACGAGCAGTACTTC. The chain joins TRBV30 to TRBJ2-7; D ambiguous. Trimming took off 5 bases at V and 1 base at J, with 21 bases between the two ends. The CDR3 is 16 amino acids. Germline CDR1 GTSNPN, CDR2 SVGIG (reference sequence).

This sequence joins TRBV9 and TRBJ2-3; D is unresolved. The ends were cut back, 0 bases at V and 0 bases at J, with 8 bases in the middle. CDR3 length: 15 residues. From germline, CDR1 is SGDLS and CDR2 YYNGEE. CDR3: CASSVAFRSTDTQYF. CDR3 in DNA: TGTGCCAGCAGCGTAGCGTTTCGGAGCACAGATACGCAGTATTTT.

The chain recombines TRBV18 with TRBJ1-5; 7 nucleotides line up with TRBD1. Trimming removed 5 bases from V and 8 bases from J; junction bases left unmatched: 12. The CDR3 loop spans 15 amino acids. The germline V gene has CDR1 KGHSH and CDR2 LQKENI. CDR3 loop: CASSTSQGRNKPQHF. CDR3 in DNA: TGTGCCAGCTCAACATCACAGGGGAGAAATAAGCCCCAGCATTTT.

J is TRBJ2-1 and V is TRBV3-1 (or the pseudogene TRBV3-2); the match to TRBD2 covers 8 bases. Germline V gene data show CDR1 as LGHDT and CDR2 as YNNKEL (reference sequence). The length of the CDR3 is 18 residues. The V and J ends lost 2 bases and 0 bases, in that order; junction bases with no gene match: 9. CDR3 residues: CASSQSISGTPSYNEQFF. For the CDR3, the DNA is TGTGCCAGCAGCCAAAGTATTAGCGGGACCCCCTCCTACAATGAGCAGTTCTTC.

V and J are TRBV7-2 and TRBJ2-7; TRBD2 matches at 7 bases. This CDR3 has 14 residues. In germline, CDR1 is SGHTA, CDR2 FQGNSA. V gave up 4 bases and J gave up 0 bases; unmatched junction bases: 3. The CDR3 DNA sequence: TGTGCCAGCAGCTCTGGACTAGGCTCCTACGAGCAGTACTTC. This translates into CASSSGLGSYEQYF.

The J gene is TRBJ2-2, the V gene TRBV27, with 7 bases matching TRBD2. Trimming took 3 bases from V and 3 from J; bases not matched to a gene: 10. Germline loops: CDR1 MNHEY, CDR2 SMNVEV (reference sequence). The CDR3 has 17 amino acids. CDR3 in DNA: TGTGCCAGCAGTTTTATTCGGCGGCTAGCGGACACCGGGGAGCTGTTTTTT. This sequence encodes CASSFIRRLADTGELFF.

The genes are TRBV18 and TRBJ1-1, with D possibly TRBD1 on 6 matching bases. This CDR3 has 14 residues. V was clipped by 2 bases and J by 5 bases, with 12 bases between them. From germline, CDR1 is KGHSH and CDR2 LQKENI. DNA for the CDR3: TGTGCCAGCTCACCAAAAGGGGGTCAGACTGAAGCTTTCTTT. Its translation: CASSPKGGQTEAFF. Supplemented by reference TRBV18 and TRBJ1-1, the full variable domain reads NAGVMQNPRHLVRRRGQEARLRCSPMKGHSHVYWYRQLPEEGLKFMVYLQKENIIDESGMPKERFSAEFPKEGPSILRIQQVVRGDSAAYFCASSPKGGQTEAFFGQGTRLTVV.

The chain recombines TRBV2 with TRBJ2-1; tentative D call: TRBD2 (6 bases). The CDR3 runs to 14 residues. V gave up 3 bases and J gave up 12 bases, with 18 bases separating them. The germline CDR1 and CDR2 sequences are SNHLY and FYNNEI. The CDR3 protein is CASSESIRGSGQFF. CDR3 bases: TGTGCCAGCAGTGAGAGTATTCGGGGGAGTGGGCAGTTCTTC.

The chain carries TRBV2 and TRBJ2-1; possibly TRBD2 for D (6 bases). The CDR3 totals 16 residues. The ends were cut back, 6 bases at V and 4 bases at J, with 19 bases in the middle. Germline lookup yields CDR1 SNHLY and CDR2 FYNNEI. The CDR3 region has the DNA TGTGCCAGCAGCGAGATCCGACTAGGGGATTACAATGAGCAGTTCTTC. Protein product: CASSEIRLGDYNEQFF. The variable domain in full, completed from reference TRBV2 and TRBJ2-1, reads EPEVTQTPSHQVTQMGQEVILRCVPISNHLYFYWYRQILGQKVEFLVSFYNNEISEKSEIFDDQFSVERPDGSNFTLKIRSTKLEDSAMYFCASSEIRLGDYNEQFFGPGTRLTVL.

The chain is built from TRBV5-1 and TRBJ2-7; 7 bases match TRBD2. Trimming removed 3 bases from V and 5 bases from J; junction bases left unmatched: 14. Looked up from germline, CDR1 is SGHRS and CDR2 is YFSETQ. The CDR3 has 16 amino acids. CDR3 loop: CASSSGGLTKSNEQYF. As DNA, the CDR3 is TGCGCCAGCAGCTCGGGAGGCCTGACAAAGAGTAACGAGCAGTACTTC.

This clone is a singleton in its sample. This sequence joins TRBV2 and TRBJ2-1; the D gene is possibly TRBD2 (5 bases). Per germline, CDR1 SNHLY and CDR2 FYNNEI. V gave up 5 bases and J gave up 8 bases, with 16 bases separating them. The CDR3 covers 14 residues. This CDR3 reads CASSPTSTGDEQFF. CDR3 in DNA: TGTGCCAGCAGTCCAACTAGTACGGGCGATGAGCAGTTCTTC.

V is TRBV7-9 and J is TRBJ1-2; 8 bases map to TRBD1. Germline values: CDR1 SEHNR, CDR2 FQNEAQ (reference sequence). J was trimmed by 8 bases and V by 4 bases; bases with no gene match: 3. This CDR3 spans 12 amino acids. The CDR3 region is CASSSQGDGYTF. In nucleotides, the CDR3 is TGTGCCAGCAGCTCACAGGGGGACGGCTACACCTTC.

The CDR3: CASTGRGRYEQYF. The CDR3 DNA sequence: TGTGCCAGTACGGGCAGGGGACGATACGAGCAGTACTTC. The J gene is TRBJ2-7, the V gene TRBV6-6, with D possibly matching TRBD1 (6 bases). Trimming left V 9 bases short and J 4 bases short, with 16 bases between. The germline CDR1 and CDR2 sequences are MNHNY and SVGAGI (reference sequence). The CDR3 covers 13 residues.

V and J are TRBV7-8 and TRBJ1-2, with TRBD1 identical over 7 bases. The CDR3 has 16 residues. The V gene end was trimmed by 5 bases and the J gene end by 5 bases; junction bases not matched to a gene: 14. Germline V lookup: CDR1 SGHVS, CDR2 FQNEAQ. The CDR3 DNA reads TGTGCCAGCAGCCGACAGGGCACGGATCCTATTTATGGCTACACCTTC. It codes for CASSRQGTDPIYGYTF.

The chain recombines TRBV27 with TRBJ1-2; weak D call: TRBD1 (5 bases). CDR3 size: 15 residues. CDR1 and CDR2 (germline): MNHEY, SMNVEV (reference sequence). The ends were cut back, 5 bases at V and 4 bases at J, with 17 bases in the middle. The CDR3 DNA follows: TGTGCCAGCAGTCCCGGGGGGAGGGCGTCCTATGGCTACACCTTC. Amino acid sequence: CASSPGGRASYGYTF.

The DNA of the CDR3 is TGTGCCAGCAGCTTAAAACTAGCGGCCGGGGAGCTGTTTTTT. The encoded protein is CASSLKLAAGELFF. This chain connects TRBV7-3 to TRBJ2-2, with 8 bases matching TRBD2. Trimming at V came to 1 base and at J to 6 bases, leaving 1 base not matched to a gene. Germline CDR1 reads SGHTA; CDR2 reads FQGTGA. The CDR3 loop spans 14 amino acids.

The chain recombines TRBV28 with TRBJ1-2; 8 positions agree with TRBD1. J gave up 4 bases and V 8 bases, and 6 bases lay outside the gene matches. The CDR3 sequence is 13 residues long. Germline values: CDR1 MDHEN, CDR2 SYDVKM. CDR3 loop: CASRWGQAYGYTF. The CDR3 nucleotides read TGTGCCAGCCGTTGGGGACAGGCCTATGGCTACACCTTC.

J is TRBJ1-6 and V is TRBV27, with D hard to call. Germline V gives CDR1 MNHEY, CDR2 SMNVEV (reference sequence). V lost 3 bases to trimming and J lost 9 bases, with 6 bases between them. The CDR3 has 12 amino acids. The CDR3 is CASSFLFSPLHF. Here the CDR3 DNA reads TGTGCCAGCAGTTTCTTATTTTCACCCCTCCACTTT.

The rearrangement links TRBV6-5 to TRBJ2-1, with 13 bases matching TRBD2. The V gene end was trimmed by 7 bases and the J gene end by 6 bases; junction bases not matched to a gene: 6. The V gene's germline CDR1 is MNHEY and CDR2 SVGAGI. This CDR3 region has 15 residues. Written as DNA, the CDR3 is TGTGCCAGCATTAGGACTAGCGGGAGTGGCAATGAGCAGTTCTTC. This sequence encodes CASIRTSGSGNEQFF.

This sequence joins TRBV2 and TRBJ2-7, with D unclear. This CDR3 contains 14 residues. V was trimmed by 3 bases and J by 0 bases, leaving 9 bases between them. Germline loops: CDR1 SNHLY, CDR2 FYNNEI. The DNA for the CDR3 is TGTGCCAGCAGTGAGCACGCCAGCTCCTACGAGCAGTACTTC. Encoded protein: CASSEHASSYEQYF.

The V and J genes are TRBV11-2 and TRBJ1-1; D is unclear. The germline CDR1 and CDR2 sequences are SGHAT and FQNNGV. Trimming left V 3 bases short and J 8 bases short, with 7 bases between. The CDR3 runs 11 residues. This chain's CDR3 is CASSFGGEAFF. The CDR3 DNA follows: TGTGCCAGCAGCTTCGGAGGGGAAGCTTTCTTT.

The chain employs TRBV9 and TRBJ2-7, with 7 positions matching TRBD2. The CDR3 runs 15 residues. V dropped 2 bases and J dropped 1; count of bases not matched to a gene: 6. Germline CDR1 and CDR2: SGDLS and YYNGEE. The CDR3 DNA reads as TGTGCCAGCAGCGTCGGGCGGGAGCCATCCTACGAGCAGTACTTC. Translated: CASSVGREPSYEQYF.

The V call is TRBV5-1, the J call TRBJ2-5; 8 bases match TRBD1. Germline CDR1 reads SGHRS; CDR2 reads YFSETQ. The CDR3 contains 16 residues. The V segment lost 0 bases and the J segment 4 bases; nucleotides outside the gene matches: 8. The CDR3 here is CASSLGQGAFGETQYF. In nucleotides, the CDR3 is TGCGCCAGCAGCTTGGGGCAGGGGGCGTTCGGAGAGACCCAGTACTTC.

In its sample, this clone was seen once. This rearrangement joins TRBV20-1 to TRBJ1-2; D unresolved. The germline gives CDR1 DFQATT, CDR2 SNEGSKA (reference sequence). Trimming cost V 3 bases and J 0 bases, with 8 bases left between them. The CDR3 runs 13 residues. CDR3 coding DNA: TGCAGTGCTAGTGGGAGGTCTAACTATGGCTACACCTTC. It specifies CSASGRSNYGYTF.